This T cell receptor (beta chain) originates from a study of neurological immune-mediated disorders. This clonotype was seen at least ten times. TCRdb re-derived calls from the 5' RACE reads in MiXCR, one entry per CDR3 protein. The sample holds roughly 80,000 distinct CDR3 sequences, roughly a sixth seen once. The germline V gene encodes CDR1 MNHEY and CDR2 SVGAGI. The CDR3 runs 14 residues. The V end was cut by 6 bases, the J end by 7 bases, with 15 bases between. The chain couples TRBV6-5 to TRBJ1-4; tentative D call: TRBD1 (5 bases). Sequencing was carried out using PBMCs. The sequence was collected from a woman aged 40 to 50 in good health. The CDR3 sequence is CASSPGRNTEKLFF. The CDR3 nucleotides read TGTGCCAGCAGCCCGGGACGAAATACTGAAAAACTGTTTTTT.